The subject of this entry is one T cell receptor beta chain. Produced via immunoSEQ multiplex PCR; TCRdb's table is partial and in-frame only. The sample includes under 70,000 clones, 92% seen only once; the top ten take about 8.3%. These data come from a study of OX40 agonist ivuxolimab in advanced cancers. The CDR3 is 11 residues long. Germline CDR1 and CDR2: SGDLS and YYNGEE. V lost 3 bases, J lost 6 bases, and 0 bases stayed unmatched. This clonotype was obtained from an adult with an advanced solid tumor such as melanoma, head and neck, liver or kidney cancer. The J gene is TRBJ2-7, the V gene TRBV9; 7 nucleotides align to TRBD1. The sequencing here drew on CD4+ or CD8+ T cells sorted from blood, taken in a trial of the OX40 agonist ivuxolimab. The CDR3 nucleotides are TGTGCCAGCAGCGCAGGGGGCGAGCAGTACTTC. Translated, it gives CASSAGGEQYF.